This TCR beta chain was identified in a study of blood T cell repertoires in COVID-19 (dated by TCRdb to between 2020 and 2021). Notes on the research overall: Collaborator samples came from the United States, Italy and Spain and covered acute and convalescent phases of COVID-19. Where available, HLA class I and class II types were obtained from metadata supplied by the sample provider rather than from assay-based typing. The samples were drawn from the first 160 participants of the ongoing ImmuneRACE study and from 1,200 or so subjects provided by 6 global collaborators. Nearly every sample came with metadata listing a de-identified subject ID, COVID-19 status, age in years and sex. Subjects who had been exposed to COVID-19, were actively infected with it, or had recovered from it provided the deeply sampled blood TCRbeta repertoires that made up the dataset. The repertoires were released in a freely available public database meant as a resource for research on the immune response to SARS-CoV-2. The prospective study material was composed of cDNA or gDNA derived from T cells, B-cell-depleted T cells, or PBMCs. Summary of the overall study and its limitations: The quantity of clinical and demographic metadata differed by source and by participant and was supplied without curation.

Of note for this clone: Its cognate antigen has yet to be identified. Base qualities are not provided; no much larger clone lies one nucleotide away.

The collaborating institutions used their own protocols to collect whole blood in K2EDTA tubes. For TCRbeta analysis, collaborators shipped samples as frozen whole blood, isolated PBMCs, or DNA extracted from either of those sample types. The immunoSEQ Assay, a bias-controlled multiplex PCR, was used to amplify TCRbeta CDR3 regions from genomic DNA. As for the original processing: The number of nucleated cells in each sample was estimated by amplification of reference gene primers within the assay. To quantify the absolute abundance of each unique TCRbeta CDR3 rearrangement, sequence reads were collapsed and filtered. For each sample, productive Simpson clonality was calculated as the square root of Simpson's diversity index across productive rearrangements. TCRdb obtained this table from immuneACCESS and retained in-frame rearrangements with V and J assigned. These tables miss some clones; where compared with another copy, unresolved V genes account for less than half of the shortfall, and the remainder is unexplained. That table is the source of V, J and clone size, and D and trimming were worked out from the DNA. The sample contains more than 200,000 clones, approximately 90% of them found a single time. The ten most abundant clones make up more than 5.5% of the sample.

The sequence was collected from an elderly man with acute or convalescent COVID-19. Sequencing used peripheral blood.

The sequenced DNA is TGTGCCAGCAGCTCACTCGGTACAGGGACCTACAATGAGCAGTTCTTC. The encoded protein is CASSSLGTGTYNEQFF. Rearrangement joined TRBV7-8 to TRBJ2-1; the D region possibly corresponds to TRBD1 (6 bases align). CDR3 length: 16 amino acids, cysteine to phenylalanine. CDR3 DNA is the only sequence kept; it has 48 bases, read in frame from the first base. Sequences SGHVS (CDR1) and FQNEAQ (CDR2) are obtained from the germline V gene. V and J are truncated by 4 bases and 2 bases respectively, leaving an intervening sequence of 15 bases.